The 8 T cell receptor beta chains below all came from one sample that was sequenced in a study of early T cells in non-severe SARS-CoV-2 infection. TCRdb reprocessed the 5' RACE reads with MiXCR, giving one entry per CDR3 protein. The sample carries tens of thousands of distinct CDR3 sequences, approximately 12% recorded once. Material for sequencing was whole blood. Source of these receptors: an adult who was a healthcare worker with PCR-confirmed SARS-CoV-2 infection or an uninfected control (not recorded which).

This clonotype has just a few counts. The CDR3 DNA reads as TGTGCCAGTACAATTAGGGGGGTCGACTATGGCTACACCTTC. It codes for CASTIRGVDYGYTF. V and J are TRBV19 and TRBJ1-2, with a possible D match to TRBD1 (6 bases). The CDR3 is made up of 14 amino acids. Trimming cost V 7 bases and J 3 bases, with 15 bases left between them. Germline V CDR1 and CDR2: LNHDA, SQIVND (reference sequence). The full variable domain, its missing parts supplied by reference TRBV19 and TRBJ1-2, is DGGITQSPKYLFRKEGQNVTLSCEQNLNHDAMYWYRQDPGQGLRLIYYSQIVNDFQKGDIAEGYSVSREKKESFPLTVTSAQKNPTAFYLCASTIRGVDYGYTFGSGTRLTVV.

In this sample, this clonotype turned up many times. This chain uses TRBV6-6 with TRBJ1-2, with D perhaps TRBD1 (5 bases). The CDR3 has 15 residues. The germline V and J ends were trimmed by 4 bases and 8 bases, with 20 bases remaining between them. CDR1 is MNHNY, CDR2 SVGAGI, per germline (reference sequence). DNA for the CDR3: TGTGCCAGCAGTTTTACACCGGGACGTGAGAGAGGCTACACCTTC. Translating it yields CASSFTPGRERGYTF.

The chain joins TRBV5-1 to TRBJ2-1; 10 bases line up with TRBD2. The CDR3 length is 15 residues. Germline loops: CDR1 SGHRS, CDR2 YFSETQ. Germline trimming cut 5 bases from V and 4 bases from J; bases unmatched to any gene: 6. DNA of the CDR3: TGCGCCAGCAGTCCCACTAGCGGGGCTTACAATGAGCAGTTCTTC. Translating it yields CASSPTSGAYNEQFF.

CDR3 residues: CASAWDRSTDTQYF. CDR3 bases: TGTGCTAGTGCCTGGGACAGGAGCACAGATACGCAGTATTTT. The V gene is TRBV12-5, the J gene TRBJ2-3, with 8 bases aligning to TRBD1. This CDR3 is 14 amino acids long. The V and J ends lost 7 bases and 0 bases, in that order; junction bases with no gene match: 3. The V gene's germline CDR1 is LGHNT and CDR2 FRNRAP.

The chain recombines TRBV19 with TRBJ1-2; D unclear. The CDR3 has 12 amino acids. Germline CDR1 is LNHDA and CDR2 is SQIVND (reference sequence). Trimming shortened V by 6 bases and J by 4 bases, and 9 bases separated the two germline ends. The CDR3 sequence: CASRNNIYGYTF. In nucleotides, the CDR3 is TGTGCCAGTAGAAACAACATCTATGGCTACACCTTC.

This clonotype was recorded at least ten times. The chain employs TRBV7-9 and TRBJ1-4; 7 nucleotides line up with TRBD1. The CDR3 loop spans 15 amino acids. V was clipped by 1 base and J by 3 bases; unmatched bases: 2. From germline, CDR1 is SEHNR and CDR2 FQNEAQ (reference sequence). CDR3 sequence (DNA): TGTGCCAGCAGCTTAGAAGGGACAGCTAATGAAAAACTGTTTTTT. Translation gives CASSLEGTANEKLFF.

Many counts were recorded for this clonotype. The chain links TRBV7-9 to TRBJ1-2, with D perhaps matching TRBD1 (6 bases). Germline-derived CDR1 and CDR2 are SEHNR and FQNEAQ (reference sequence). V was pared by 5 bases and J by 8 bases, with 12 bases between. The CDR3 spans 12 residues. The CDR3 nucleotides are TGTGCCAGCAGCCCCACAGGGAAAGGCTACACCTTC. This codes for CASSPTGKGYTF.

This clonotype was seen only a few times. The genes are TRBV20-1 and TRBJ2-7; 10 bases are a match to TRBD2. Germline CDR1 reads DFQATT; CDR2 reads SNEGSKA (reference sequence). The trim removed 1 base at V and 5 bases at J, leaving 14 bases unmatched. CDR3 size: 17 residues. The CDR3 loop reads CSARAPFGLAGVDEQYF. The CDR3 DNA reads as TGCAGTGCTAGAGCCCCCTTTGGCCTAGCGGGGGTTGACGAGCAGTACTTC.